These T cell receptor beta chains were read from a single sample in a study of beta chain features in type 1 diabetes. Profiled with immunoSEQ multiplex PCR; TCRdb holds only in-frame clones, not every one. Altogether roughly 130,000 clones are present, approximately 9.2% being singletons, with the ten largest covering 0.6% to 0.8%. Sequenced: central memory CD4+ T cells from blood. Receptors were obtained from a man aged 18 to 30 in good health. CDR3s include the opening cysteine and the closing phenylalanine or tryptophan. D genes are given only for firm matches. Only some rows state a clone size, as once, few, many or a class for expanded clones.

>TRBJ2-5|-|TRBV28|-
TGTGCCAGCAGCCCTGTGGGCGGGCAAGAGACCCAGTACTTC
CASSPVGGQETQYF
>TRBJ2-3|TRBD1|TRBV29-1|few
TGCAGCGTTGAAGATCGACGGGACAGAGATACGCAGTATTTT
CSVEDRRDRDTQYF
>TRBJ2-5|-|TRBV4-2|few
TGTGCCAGCAGCCAAGAGAGTCCTAGCTCCGCACGGACCCAGTACTTC
CASSQESPSSARTQYF
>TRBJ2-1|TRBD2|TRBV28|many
TGTGCCAGTCAAGCGGGGGGAACCTACAATGAGCAGTTCTTC
CASQAGGTYNEQFF
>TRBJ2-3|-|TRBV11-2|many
TGTGCCAGCAGCTTCCTAAGCGCGAGCACAGATACGCAGTATTTT
CASSFLSASTDTQYF
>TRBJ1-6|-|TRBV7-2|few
TGTGCCAGCAGCCCGAGGGAGTTCGGGTCACCCCTCCACTTT
CASSPREFGSPLHF
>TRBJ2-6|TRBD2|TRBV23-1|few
TGCGCCAGCAGTCCACGTAGGGGACTAGCGGGGGGCCGTTCTGGGGCCAACGTCCTGACTTTC
CASSPRRGLAGGRSGANVLTF
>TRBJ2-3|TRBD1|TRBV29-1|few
TGCAGCGCGGGATCATACAGGGGTTGGGACACAGATACGCAGTATTTT
CSAGSYRGWDTDTQYF
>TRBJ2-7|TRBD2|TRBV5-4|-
TGTGCCAGCAGCTTTTCAGCGGGGGAAAGGTACGAGCAGTACTTC
CASSFSAGERYEQYF
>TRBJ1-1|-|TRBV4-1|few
TGCGCCAGCAGCCAAGATGACGCGTGGGTGAGGGCTGAAGCTTTCTTT
CASSQDDAWVRAEAFF
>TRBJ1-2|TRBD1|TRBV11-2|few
TGTGCCAGCAGCTTGTCGCTACAGGGGGGCTACACCTTC
CASSLSLQGGYTF
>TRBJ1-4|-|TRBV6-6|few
TGTGCCAGCAGTTACTCGCACAGCATTGAAAAACTGTTTTTT
CASSYSHSIEKLFF
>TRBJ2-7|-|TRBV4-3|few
TGCGCCAGCAGCCAAGGAATGGCAGGAAGCTCCTACGAGCAGTACTTC
CASSQGMAGSSYEQYF
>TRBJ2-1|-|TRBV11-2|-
TGTGCCAGCAGCCGTGGGGGGGCCGAGCAGTTCTTC
CASSRGGAEQFF